This T cell receptor beta chain stems from a study of cytomegalovirus exposure and HLA in healthy donors. Across the whole study: Unique TCRs from HLA-typed donors, about 78 million of them, were held in an early data release.

The study ran its PCR with 60 Vbeta and 13 Jbeta primers. As processed by the authors: Per a later analysis, the number of unique TCR beta chains was some 75 million, of which about 10 million were shared. Only in-frame clones appear in the TCRdb table, and some are missing; sequencing was by immunoSEQ multiplex PCR. V and J calls and clone size are as listed in that table; D and trimming were resolved from the DNA. The sample has 120,000 or so clones, 77% seen once. Note on this clone: Its antigen is still unknown.

Notes on the study in general: Likely technical artifact: a cluster of highly shared sequence variants. The authors later linked a missense DCLRE1C variant to TCR beta V- and J-gene trimming.

The J segment lost 7 bases and the V segment lost 4 bases, leaving 2 bases of the junction unmatched. Germline assignment: CDR1 KGHSH and CDR2 LQKENI. The CDR3 consists of 13 residues. The chain is built from TRBV18 and TRBJ2-1; 9 bases are shared with TRBD2. Sequences were obtained from PBMCs. The TCR sequence derives from a man younger than 35 in good health and CMV-seropositive. The CDR3 region has the DNA TGTGCCAGCTCACGCGGGAGGGATAATGAGCAGTTCTTC. This gives the protein CASSRGRDNEQFF.